This T cell receptor (beta chain) is drawn from a study of patients and donors after allogeneic stem cell transplantation. TCRdb re-called the RT-PCR reads with MiXCR, one entry per CDR3 protein. Among approximately 250,000 distinct CDR3 sequences listed, 13% to 15% were seen once. The germline CDR1 and CDR2 sequences are MDHEN and SYDVKM. The CDR3 covers 15 residues. The V gene lost 6 bases and the J gene lost 6 bases, with 18 bases spanning the gap. This clonotype was counted only a few times. The TCR originated in a human donor who was either an allogeneic HSCT recipient or a stem cell or donor lymphocyte infusion donor (not recorded which). It is not recorded whose cells these are; they may come from a transplant donor. The sample consisted of blood, either unsorted or a sorted T cell fraction (not recorded which). The chain couples TRBV28 to TRBJ2-1, with D uncertain. The CDR3, as DNA: TGTGCCAGCAGACCCGACGGATCTCAGGTCAATGAGCAGTTCTTC. Its protein product is CASRPDGSQVNEQFF. Full variable domain (remainder filled in from reference TRBV28 and TRBJ2-1): DVKVTQSSRYLVKRTGEKVFLECVQDMDHENMFWYRQDPGLGLRLIYFSYDVKMKEKGDIPEGYSVSREKKERFSLILESASTNQTSMYLCASRPDGSQVNEQFFGPGTRLTVL.